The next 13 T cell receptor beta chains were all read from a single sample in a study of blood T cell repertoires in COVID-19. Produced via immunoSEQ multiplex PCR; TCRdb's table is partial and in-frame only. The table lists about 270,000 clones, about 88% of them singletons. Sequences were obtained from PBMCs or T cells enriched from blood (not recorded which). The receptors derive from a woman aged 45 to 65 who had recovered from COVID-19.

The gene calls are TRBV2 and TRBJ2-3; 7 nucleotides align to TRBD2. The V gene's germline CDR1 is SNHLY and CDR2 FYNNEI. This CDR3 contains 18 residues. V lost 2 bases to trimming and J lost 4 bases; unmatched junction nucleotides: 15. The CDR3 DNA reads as TGTGCCAGCAGTGAAAGGGGCGCGACGGGAGGTTGGGCAGATACGCAGTATTTT. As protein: CASSERGATGGWADTQYF.

In DNA form, the CDR3 reads TGCGCCAGCAGCCAGTATAAATCATCAGACACTGAAGCTTTCTTT. Translating it yields CASSQYKSSDTEAFF. The genes are TRBV4-1 and TRBJ1-1; D uncertain. The germline V gene encodes CDR1 MGHRA and CDR2 YSYEKL. Trimming cost V 3 bases and J 3 bases, with 14 bases left between them. The CDR3 is 15 amino acids.

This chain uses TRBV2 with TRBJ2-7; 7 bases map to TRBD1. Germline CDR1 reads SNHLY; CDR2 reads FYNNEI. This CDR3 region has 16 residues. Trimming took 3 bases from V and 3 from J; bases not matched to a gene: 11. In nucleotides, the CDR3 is TGTGCCAGCAGTGATCGGCGTGGGACAGTCCACTACGAGCAGTACTTC. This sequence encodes CASSDRRGTVHYEQYF.

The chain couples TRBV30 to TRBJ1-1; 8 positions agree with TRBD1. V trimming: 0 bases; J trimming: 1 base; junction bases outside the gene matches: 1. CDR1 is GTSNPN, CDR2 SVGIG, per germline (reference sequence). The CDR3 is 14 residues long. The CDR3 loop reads CAWSVDRGNTEAFF. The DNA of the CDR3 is TGTGCCTGGAGTGTTGACAGGGGGAACACTGAAGCTTTCTTT.

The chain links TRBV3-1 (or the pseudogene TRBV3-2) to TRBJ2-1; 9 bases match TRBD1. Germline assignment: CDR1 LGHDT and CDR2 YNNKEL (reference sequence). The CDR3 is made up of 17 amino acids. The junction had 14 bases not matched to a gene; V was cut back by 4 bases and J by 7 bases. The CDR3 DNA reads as TGTGCCAGCAGCCCGGGAAGGAAACAGGGGGCAGGGAATGAGCAGTTCTTC. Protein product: CASSPGRKQGAGNEQFF.

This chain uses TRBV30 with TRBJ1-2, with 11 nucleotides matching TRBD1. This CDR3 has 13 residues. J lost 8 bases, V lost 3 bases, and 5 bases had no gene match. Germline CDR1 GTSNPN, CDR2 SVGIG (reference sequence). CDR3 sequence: CAWSEDRGLGYTF. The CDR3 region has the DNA TGTGCCTGGAGCGAGGACAGGGGGCTGGGCTACACCTTC.

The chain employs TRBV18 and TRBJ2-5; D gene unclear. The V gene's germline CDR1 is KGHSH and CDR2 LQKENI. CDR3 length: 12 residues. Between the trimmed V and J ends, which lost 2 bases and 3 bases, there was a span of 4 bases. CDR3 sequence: CASSPVEETQYF. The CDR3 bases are TGTGCCAGCTCACCAGTCGAAGAGACCCAGTACTTC. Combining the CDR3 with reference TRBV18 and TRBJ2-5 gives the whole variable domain NAGVMQNPRHLVRRRGQEARLRCSPMKGHSHVYWYRQLPEEGLKFMVYLQKENIIDESGMPKERFSAEFPKEGPSILRIQQVVRGDSAAYFCASSPVEETQYFGPGTRLLVL.

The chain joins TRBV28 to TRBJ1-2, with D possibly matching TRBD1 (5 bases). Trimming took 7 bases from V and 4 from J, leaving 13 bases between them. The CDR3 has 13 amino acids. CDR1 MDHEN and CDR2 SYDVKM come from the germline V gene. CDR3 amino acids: CASTLPGIYGYTF. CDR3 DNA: TGTGCCAGCACCCTGCCAGGGATCTATGGCTACACCTTC.

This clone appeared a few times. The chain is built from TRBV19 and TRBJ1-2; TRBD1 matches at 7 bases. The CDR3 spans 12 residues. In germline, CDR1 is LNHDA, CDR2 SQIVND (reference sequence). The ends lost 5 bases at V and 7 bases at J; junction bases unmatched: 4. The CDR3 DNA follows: TGTGCCAGTAGTGGAGACAGGGTTGGCTACACCTTC. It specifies CASSGDRVGYTF.

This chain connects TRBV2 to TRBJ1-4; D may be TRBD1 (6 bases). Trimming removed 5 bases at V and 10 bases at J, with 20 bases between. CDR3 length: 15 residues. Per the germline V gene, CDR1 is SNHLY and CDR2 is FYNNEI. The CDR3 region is CASSQGRAIGGKLFF. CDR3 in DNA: TGTGCCAGCAGTCAGGGAAGGGCTATAGGGGGAAAACTGTTTTTT.

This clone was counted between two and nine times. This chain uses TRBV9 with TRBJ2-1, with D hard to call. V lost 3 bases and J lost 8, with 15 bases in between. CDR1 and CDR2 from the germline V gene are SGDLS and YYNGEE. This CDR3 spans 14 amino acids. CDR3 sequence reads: CASSGSPFFDEQFF. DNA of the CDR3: TGTGCCAGCAGCGGGAGCCCGTTTTTCGATGAGCAGTTCTTC.

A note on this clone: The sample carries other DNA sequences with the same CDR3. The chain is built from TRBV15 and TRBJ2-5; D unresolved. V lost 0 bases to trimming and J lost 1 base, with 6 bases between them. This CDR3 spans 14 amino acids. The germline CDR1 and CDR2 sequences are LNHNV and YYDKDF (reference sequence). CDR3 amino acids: CATSRDLSQETQYF. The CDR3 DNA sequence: TGTGCCACCAGCAGAGATCTGAGCCAAGAGACCCAGTACTTC.

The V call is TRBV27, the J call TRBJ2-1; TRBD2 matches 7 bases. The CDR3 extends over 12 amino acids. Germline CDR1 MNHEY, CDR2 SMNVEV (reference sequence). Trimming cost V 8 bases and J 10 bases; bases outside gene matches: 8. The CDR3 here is CASPLAWGEQFF. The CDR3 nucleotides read TGTGCCAGCCCACTAGCGTGGGGGGAGCAGTTCTTC.